This T cell receptor beta chain was recovered during a study of blood T cell repertoires in COVID-19. On the study more broadly: There were acute and convalescent COVID-19 samples, and they came from the United States, Italy and Spain.

This CDR3 region has 15 residues. Germline values: CDR1 SEHNR, CDR2 FQNEAQ (reference sequence). Participant ages covered about 18 to 89 years across 20 to 30 US areas. Sequencing was performed with immunoSEQ multiplex PCR; in TCRdb, only in-frame clones are kept and a portion is missing. Among about 200,000 clones, about four fifths were seen once, and the ten largest hold about 3.2%. This clone was counted once. A junction end diverges from the germline sequence, so it may reflect a read error. The clonotype originates from a woman aged 30 to 39 who had been exposed to COVID-19. Input material: PBMCs or T cells enriched from blood (not recorded which). This sequence joins TRBV7-9 and TRBJ1-1; 10 bases line up with TRBD1. CDR3 loop: CASSDPGQGNPEAFF. The CDR3 coding sequence is TGTGCCAGCAGCGACCCGGGACAGGGGAACCCTGAAGCTTTCTTT. The variable domain in full, with the rest retrieved from reference TRBV7-9 and TRBJ1-1, is DTGVSQNPRHKITKRGQNVTFRCDPISEHNRLYWYRQTLGQGPEFLTYFQNEAQLEKSRLLSDRFSAERPKGSFSTLEIQRTEQGDSAMYLCASSDPGQGNPEAFFGQGTRLTVV.